These T cell receptor beta chains were read from a single sample in a study of radiotherapy plus CTLA-4 blockade in lung cancer. Profiled with immunoSEQ multiplex PCR; TCRdb holds only in-frame clones, not every one. The sample carries 39,000 or so clones, about 70% recorded once. Specimen: peripheral blood, collected from a patient treated with radiotherapy plus ipilimumab. Source of these receptors: a human donor with non-small cell lung cancer who had stable disease on radiotherapy plus ipilimumab. CDR3s include the opening cysteine and the closing phenylalanine or tryptophan. The D gene is left open where the match is weak. Clone sizes are given selectively: once, few, many, or a class where the clone is expanded.

d_call	cdr3_length	v_call	j_call	clone_size	cdr3_nt	cdr3_aa
TRBD2	18	TRBV6-1	TRBJ2-3	-	TGTGCCAGCAGTGCAGCACTAGCGGGGCTACTAAGCACAGATACGCAGTATTTT	CASSAALAGLLSTDTQYF
-	15	TRBV7-2	TRBJ1-1	-	TGTGCCAGCAGCCAGAGGGGGGGAGGGAACACTGAAGCTTTCTTT	CASSQRGGGNTEAFF
-	15	TRBV2	TRBJ1-1	-	TGTGCCAGCAGTGAAAGGGGGGTTGGTTTCACTGAAGCTTTCTTT	CASSERGVGFTEAFF
-	19	TRBV19	TRBJ1-6	-	TGTGCCAGTAGACAGGATCCCTCAGGATCCCGCTCCTATAATTCACCCCTCCACTTT	CASRQDPSGSRSYNSPLHF
TRBD1	15	TRBV5-1	TRBJ1-5	-	TGCGCCAGCAGCTTAGACAGGGGGAGGGATCAGCCCCAGCATTTT	CASSLDRGRDQPQHF
-	13	TRBV6-1	TRBJ2-5	-	TGTGCCAGCAGTCCCTCCCCACAAGAGACCCAGTACTTC	CASSPSPQETQYF
-	14	TRBV27	TRBJ2-1	-	TGTGCCAGCAGTTTACTGACGCGGGACAATGAGCAGTTCTTC	CASSLLTRDNEQFF
-	16	TRBV2	TRBJ1-1	-	TGTGCCAGCAGTGATTTAGGTGGGGGGACGAACACTGAAGCTTTCTTT	CASSDLGGGTNTEAFF
-	14	TRBV6-5	TRBJ2-7	once	TGTGCCAGCAGTTACGGCGGCCTTACCTACGAGCAGTACTTC	CASSYGGLTYEQYF
-	13	TRBV29-1	TRBJ2-4	-	TGCAGCGTTGAGGAGGGGGGGCGGAACATTCAGTACTTC	CSVEEGGRNIQYF